The entry that follows covers one TCR beta chain sequence. This sample is drawn from a study of blood T cell repertoires in COVID-19. Study at large: Sites across the United States, Italy and Spain contributed samples from acute and convalescent COVID-19. From T cells, B-cell-depleted T cells, or PBMCs came the material, which was cDNA or gDNA.

Germline V CDR1 and CDR2: MNHEY, SMNVEV (reference sequence). The trim removed 2 bases at V and 7 bases at J, leaving 8 bases unmatched. The length of the CDR3 is 15 residues. Authors' methods: Estimated nucleated cell counts came from reference gene primer amplification. Some clones are missing from TCRdb's copy, which holds only in-frame ones; the method was immunoSEQ multiplex PCR. That table furnishes V, J and clone size, whereas the DNA furnished D and trimming. The sample records about 300,000 clones, 86% being singletons. This sequence originates from a woman aged 45-65 years with acute or convalescent COVID-19. This chain joins TRBV27 and TRBJ1-5; 7 bases line up with TRBD1. Sequenced input: peripheral blood. The CDR3 here is CASSLAAGGYQPQHF. In DNA, the CDR3 is TGTGCCAGCAGTTTAGCAGCAGGGGGATACCAGCCCCAGCATTTT.